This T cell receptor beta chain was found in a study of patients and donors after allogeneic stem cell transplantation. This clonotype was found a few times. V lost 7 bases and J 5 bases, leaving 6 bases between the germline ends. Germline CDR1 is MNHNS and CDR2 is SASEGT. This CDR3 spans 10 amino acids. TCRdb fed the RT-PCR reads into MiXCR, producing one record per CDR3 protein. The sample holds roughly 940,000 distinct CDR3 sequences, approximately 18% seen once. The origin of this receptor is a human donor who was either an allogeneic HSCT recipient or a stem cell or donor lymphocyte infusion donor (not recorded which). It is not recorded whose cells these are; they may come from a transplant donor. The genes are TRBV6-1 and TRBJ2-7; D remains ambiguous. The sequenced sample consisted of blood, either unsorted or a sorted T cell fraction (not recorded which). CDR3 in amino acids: CASNRNEQYF. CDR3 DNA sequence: TGTGCCAGCAACCGAAACGAGCAGTACTTC.